This T cell receptor (beta chain) was documented in a study of control samples from healthy donors and cancer patients. Repertoires were generated with immunoSEQ multiplex PCR, while TCRdb's copy carries only in-frame clones and drops some. Of about 130,000 clones detected, about 94% appear once; the ten largest clones hold more than 13%. With V trimmed by 4 bases and J by 4 bases, 12 bases remained unmatched. The CDR3 has 16 amino acids. CDR1 is SGHDT, CDR2 YYEEEE, per germline. The chain combines TRBV5-6 with TRBJ2-7, with 9 bases fitting TRBD1. This sequence was found in a man in his 60s with colorectal cancer. What was sequenced was PBMCs. CDR3 protein: CASSRTGTGTIYEQYF. CDR3 coding DNA: TGTGCCAGCAGCCGGACCGGGACAGGGACTATATACGAGCAGTACTTC.